This T cell receptor (beta chain) was captured by sequencing in a study of T cells in localized non-small cell lung cancer. Germline loops: CDR1 MNHGY, CDR2 SAAAGT. V gave up 2 bases and J gave up 6 bases; unmatched junction bases: 7. This CDR3 has 16 residues. This clone counts as medium-sized. Its specificity is not known. Notes on the study in general: A raised T cell density in blood coincided with lengthier overall survival.

Libraries were prepared by immunoSEQ multiplex PCR; TCRdb keeps only in-frame clonotypes and omits some of them. The sample lists about 2,800 clones; approximately 30% were seen once. The clonotype comes from a female donor of 60 years or more with stage II squamous cell lung carcinoma. J is TRBJ2-3 and V is TRBV6-8, with TRBD2 matching 11 bases. This specimen consisted of lung tumor tissue, obtained before any cancer treatment. The CDR3 is CASSYTGTSGVDTQYF. The CDR3 nucleotides read TGTGCCAGCAGTTACACCGGGACTAGCGGTGTGGATACGCAGTATTTT.